The sequence of this T cell receptor beta chain was determined in a study of cytomegalovirus exposure and HLA in healthy donors. The germline V gene has CDR1 KGHSH and CDR2 LQKENI. The CDR3 totals 14 residues. V was cut by 3 bases and J by 0 bases, with 8 bases left in between. This clone was found a few times. The PCR made use of 60 Vbeta and 13 Jbeta primers. Libraries were prepared by immunoSEQ multiplex PCR; TCRdb keeps only in-frame clonotypes and omits some of them. This sample carries approximately 90,000 clones, roughly four fifths of them seen once, and the ten largest clones take about 3.8%.

This sequence joins TRBV18 and TRBJ1-1; weak D call: TRBD1 (6 bases). The origin of this receptor is a man aged 30-40 years in good health and CMV-seronegative. The specimen sequenced was PBMCs. Here the CDR3 reads CASSPTGLNTEAFF. CDR3 nucleotide sequence: TGTGCCAGCTCACCCACAGGGCTGAACACTGAAGCTTTCTTT.